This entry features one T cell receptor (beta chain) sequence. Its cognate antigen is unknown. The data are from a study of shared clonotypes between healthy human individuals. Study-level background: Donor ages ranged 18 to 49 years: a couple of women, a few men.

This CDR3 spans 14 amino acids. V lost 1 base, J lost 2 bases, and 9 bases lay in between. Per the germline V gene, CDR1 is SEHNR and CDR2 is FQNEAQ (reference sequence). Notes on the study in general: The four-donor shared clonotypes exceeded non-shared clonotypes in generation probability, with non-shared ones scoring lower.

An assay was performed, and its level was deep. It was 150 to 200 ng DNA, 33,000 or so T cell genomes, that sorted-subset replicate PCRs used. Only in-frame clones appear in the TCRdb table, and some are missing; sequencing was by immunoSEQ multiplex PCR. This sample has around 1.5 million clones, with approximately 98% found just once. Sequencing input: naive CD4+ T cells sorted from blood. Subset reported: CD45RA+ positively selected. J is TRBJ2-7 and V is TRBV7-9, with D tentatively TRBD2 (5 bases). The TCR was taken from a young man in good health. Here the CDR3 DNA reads TGTGCCAGCAGCTTAGAAGCGGATACCTACGAGCAGTACTTC. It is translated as CASSLEADTYEQYF.